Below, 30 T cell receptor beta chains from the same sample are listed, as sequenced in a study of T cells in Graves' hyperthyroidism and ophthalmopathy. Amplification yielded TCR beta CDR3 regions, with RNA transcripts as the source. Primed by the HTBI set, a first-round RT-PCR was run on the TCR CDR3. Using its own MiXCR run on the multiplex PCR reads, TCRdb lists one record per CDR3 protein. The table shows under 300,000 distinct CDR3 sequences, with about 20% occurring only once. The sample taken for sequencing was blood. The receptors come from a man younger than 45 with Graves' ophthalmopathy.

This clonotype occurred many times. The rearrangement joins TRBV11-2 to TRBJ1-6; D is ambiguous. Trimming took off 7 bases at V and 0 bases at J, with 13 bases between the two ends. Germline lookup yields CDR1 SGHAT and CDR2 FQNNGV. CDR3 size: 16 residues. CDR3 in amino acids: CASKSRRSSYNSPLHF. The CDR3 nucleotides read TGTGCCAGCAAGTCAAGGAGAAGCTCCTATAATTCACCCCTCCACTTT.

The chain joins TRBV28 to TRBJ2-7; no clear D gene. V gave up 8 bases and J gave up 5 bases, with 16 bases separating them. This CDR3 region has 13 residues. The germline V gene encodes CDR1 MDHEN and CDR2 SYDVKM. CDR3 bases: TGTGCCAGCCTCGACCCACCTCGGAACGAGCAGTACTTC. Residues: CASLDPPRNEQYF.

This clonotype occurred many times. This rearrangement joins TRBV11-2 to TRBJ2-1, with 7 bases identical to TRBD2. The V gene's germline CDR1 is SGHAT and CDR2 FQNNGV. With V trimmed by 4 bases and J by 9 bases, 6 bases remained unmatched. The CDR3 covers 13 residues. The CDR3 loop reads CASSWGWGGEQFF. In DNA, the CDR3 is TGTGCCAGCAGCTGGGGGTGGGGGGGTGAGCAGTTCTTC.

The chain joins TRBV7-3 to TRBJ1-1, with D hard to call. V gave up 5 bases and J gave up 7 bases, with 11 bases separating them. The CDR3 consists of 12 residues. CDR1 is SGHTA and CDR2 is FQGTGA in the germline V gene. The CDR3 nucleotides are TGTGCCAGCAGCCCCCGCATAGGTGAAGCTTTCTTT. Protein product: CASSPRIGEAFF.

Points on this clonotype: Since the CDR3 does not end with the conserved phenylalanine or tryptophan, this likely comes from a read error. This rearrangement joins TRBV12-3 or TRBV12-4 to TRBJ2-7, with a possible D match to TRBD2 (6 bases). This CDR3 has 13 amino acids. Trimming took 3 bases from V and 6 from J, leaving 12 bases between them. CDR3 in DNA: TGTGCCAGCAGTTTCATGGGGGGTGGCGAGCAGTACCTC. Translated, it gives CASSFMGGGEQYL.

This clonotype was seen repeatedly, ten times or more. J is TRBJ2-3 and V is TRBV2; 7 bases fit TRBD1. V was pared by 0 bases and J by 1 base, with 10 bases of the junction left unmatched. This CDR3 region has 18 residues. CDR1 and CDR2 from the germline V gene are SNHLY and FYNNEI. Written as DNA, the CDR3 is TGTGCCAGCAGTGAAGCGCTGGAATTAGACAGGGGCACAGATACGCAGTATTTT. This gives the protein CASSEALELDRGTDTQYF.

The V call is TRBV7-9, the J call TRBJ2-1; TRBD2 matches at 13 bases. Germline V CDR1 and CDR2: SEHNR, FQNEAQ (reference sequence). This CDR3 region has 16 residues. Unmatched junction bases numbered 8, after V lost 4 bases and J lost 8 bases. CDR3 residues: CASSSWTSGSMDEQFF. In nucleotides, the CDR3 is TGTGCCAGCAGCTCCTGGACTAGCGGGAGCATGGATGAGCAGTTCTTC.

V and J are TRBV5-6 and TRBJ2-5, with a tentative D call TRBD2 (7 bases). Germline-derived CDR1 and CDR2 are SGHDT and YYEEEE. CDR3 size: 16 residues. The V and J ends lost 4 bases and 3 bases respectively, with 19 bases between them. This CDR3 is CASSRPLGAGEETQYF. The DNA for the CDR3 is TGTGCCAGCAGCCGACCCTTGGGGGCGGGAGAAGAGACCCAGTACTTC.

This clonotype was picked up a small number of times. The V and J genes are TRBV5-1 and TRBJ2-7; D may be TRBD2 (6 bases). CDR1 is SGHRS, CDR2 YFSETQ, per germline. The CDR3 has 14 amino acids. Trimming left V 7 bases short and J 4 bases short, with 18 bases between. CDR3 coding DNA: TGCGCCAGCGGGGTCGGTCCAGGAGGGTACGAGCAGTACTTC. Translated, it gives CASGVGPGGYEQYF.

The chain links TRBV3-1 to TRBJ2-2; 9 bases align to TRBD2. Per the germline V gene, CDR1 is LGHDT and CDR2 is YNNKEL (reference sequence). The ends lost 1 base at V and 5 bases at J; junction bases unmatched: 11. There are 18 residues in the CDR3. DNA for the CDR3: TGTGCCAGCAGCCAAGGGAACCTAGCGGGAATGGCGACCGGGGAGCTGTTTTTT. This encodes CASSQGNLAGMATGELFF. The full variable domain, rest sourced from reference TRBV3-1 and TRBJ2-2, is DTAVSQTPKYLVTQMGNDKSIKCEQNLGHDTMYWYKQDSKKFLKIMFSYNNKELIINETVPNRFSPKSPDKAHLNLHINSLELGDSAVYFCASSQGNLAGMATGELFFGEGSRLTVL.

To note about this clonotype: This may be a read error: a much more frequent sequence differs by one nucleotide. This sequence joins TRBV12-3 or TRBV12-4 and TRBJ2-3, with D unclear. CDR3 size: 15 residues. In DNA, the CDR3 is TGTGCCGGCAGACTCCCCGACGCCTTCAGAGATACGCAGTATTTT. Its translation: CAGRLPDAFRDTQYF.

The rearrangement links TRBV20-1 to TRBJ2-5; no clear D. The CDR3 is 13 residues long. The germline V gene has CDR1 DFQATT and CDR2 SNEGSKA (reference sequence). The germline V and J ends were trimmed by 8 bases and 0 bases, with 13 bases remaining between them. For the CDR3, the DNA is TGCAGTTTCACCAAGGTAGACCAAGAGACCCAGTACTTC. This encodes CSFTKVDQETQYF.

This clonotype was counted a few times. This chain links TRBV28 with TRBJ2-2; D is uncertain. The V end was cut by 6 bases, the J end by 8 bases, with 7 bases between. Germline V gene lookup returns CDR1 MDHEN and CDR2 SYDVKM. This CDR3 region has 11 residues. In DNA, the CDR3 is TGTGCCAGCAGACAAATAGGGGAGCTGTTTTTT. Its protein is CASRQIGELFF.

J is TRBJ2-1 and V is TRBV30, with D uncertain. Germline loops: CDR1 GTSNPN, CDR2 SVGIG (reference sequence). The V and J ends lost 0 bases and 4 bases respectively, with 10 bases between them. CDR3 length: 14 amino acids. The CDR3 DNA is TGTGCCTGGAGTGTACGCAACGGATACAATGAGCAGTTCTTC. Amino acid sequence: CAWSVRNGYNEQFF.

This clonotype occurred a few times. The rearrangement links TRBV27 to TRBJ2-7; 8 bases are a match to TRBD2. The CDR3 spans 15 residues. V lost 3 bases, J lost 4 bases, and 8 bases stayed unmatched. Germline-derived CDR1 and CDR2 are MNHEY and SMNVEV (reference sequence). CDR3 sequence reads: CASSFFPAGVYEQYF. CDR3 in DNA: TGTGCCAGCAGTTTTTTCCCAGCGGGAGTTTACGAGCAGTACTTC.

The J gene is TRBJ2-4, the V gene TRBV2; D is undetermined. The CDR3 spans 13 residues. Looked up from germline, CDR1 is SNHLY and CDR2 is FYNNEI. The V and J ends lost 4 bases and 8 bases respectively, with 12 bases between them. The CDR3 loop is CASSAGWRDIQYF. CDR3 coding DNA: TGTGCCAGCAGTGCTGGGTGGCGAGACATTCAGTACTTC.

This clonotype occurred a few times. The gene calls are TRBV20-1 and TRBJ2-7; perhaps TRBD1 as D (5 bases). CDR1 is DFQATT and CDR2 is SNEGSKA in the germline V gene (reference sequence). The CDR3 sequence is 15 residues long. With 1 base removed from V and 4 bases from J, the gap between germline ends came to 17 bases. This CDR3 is CSARGYRQRPYEQYF. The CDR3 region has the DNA TGCAGTGCTAGAGGGTATAGACAGAGACCATACGAGCAGTACTTC.

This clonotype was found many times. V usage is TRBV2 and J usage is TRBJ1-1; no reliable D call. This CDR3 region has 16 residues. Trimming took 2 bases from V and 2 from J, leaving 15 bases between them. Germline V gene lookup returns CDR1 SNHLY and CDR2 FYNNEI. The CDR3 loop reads CASSESDPRPNTEAFF. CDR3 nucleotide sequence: TGTGCCAGCAGTGAATCCGATCCGCGACCAAACACTGAAGCTTTCTTT.

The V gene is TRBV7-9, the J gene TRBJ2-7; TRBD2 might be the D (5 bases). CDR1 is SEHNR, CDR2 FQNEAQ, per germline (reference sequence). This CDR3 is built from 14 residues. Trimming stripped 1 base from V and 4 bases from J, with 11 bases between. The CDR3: CASSLGGDMYEQYF. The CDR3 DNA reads TGTGCCAGCAGCTTAGGGGGAGACATGTACGAGCAGTACTTC.

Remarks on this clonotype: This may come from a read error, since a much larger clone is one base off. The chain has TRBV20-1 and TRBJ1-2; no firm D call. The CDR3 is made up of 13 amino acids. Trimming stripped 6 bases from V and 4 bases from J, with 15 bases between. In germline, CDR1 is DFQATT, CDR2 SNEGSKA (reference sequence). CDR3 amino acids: CSAPVRDSYGYTF. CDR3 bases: TGCAGTGCCCCAGTAAGGGATAGCTATGGCTACACCTTC.

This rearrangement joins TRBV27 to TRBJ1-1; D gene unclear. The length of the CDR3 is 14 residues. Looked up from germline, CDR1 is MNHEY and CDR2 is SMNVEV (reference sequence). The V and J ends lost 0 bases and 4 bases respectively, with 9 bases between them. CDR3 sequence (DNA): TGTGCCAGCAGTTTATCTCGCCTGGGCACTGAAGCTTTCTTT. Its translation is CASSLSRLGTEAFF.

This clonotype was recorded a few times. Here the CDR3 reads CASSYRQGSDYGYTF. DNA of the CDR3: TGCGCCAGCAGCTATCGACAGGGATCGGACTATGGCTACACCTTC. This chain joins TRBV5-1 and TRBJ1-2; 7 nucleotides match TRBD1. Unmatched junction bases numbered 8, after V lost 3 bases and J lost 3 bases. This CDR3 region has 15 residues. Germline CDR1 and CDR2: SGHRS and YFSETQ.

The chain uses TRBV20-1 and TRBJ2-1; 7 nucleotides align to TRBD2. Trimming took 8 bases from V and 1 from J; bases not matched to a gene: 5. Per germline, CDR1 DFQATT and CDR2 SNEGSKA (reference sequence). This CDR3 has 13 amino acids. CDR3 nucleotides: TGCAGTTTCAGCGGGGAGTCCTACAATGAGCAGTTCTTC. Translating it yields CSFSGESYNEQFF.

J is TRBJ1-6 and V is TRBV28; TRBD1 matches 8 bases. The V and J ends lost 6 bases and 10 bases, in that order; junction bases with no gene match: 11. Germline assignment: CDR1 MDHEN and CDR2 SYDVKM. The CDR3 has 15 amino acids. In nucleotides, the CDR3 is TGTGCCAGCAGACCCGGACAGGGTAGCAAATCACCCCTCCACTTT. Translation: CASRPGQGSKSPLHF.

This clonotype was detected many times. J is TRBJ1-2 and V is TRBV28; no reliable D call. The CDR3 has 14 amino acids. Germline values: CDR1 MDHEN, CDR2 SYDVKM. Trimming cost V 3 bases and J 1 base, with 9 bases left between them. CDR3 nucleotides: TGTGCCAGCAGTTTCGGCGGAGTTAACTATGGCTACACCTTC. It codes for CASSFGGVNYGYTF.

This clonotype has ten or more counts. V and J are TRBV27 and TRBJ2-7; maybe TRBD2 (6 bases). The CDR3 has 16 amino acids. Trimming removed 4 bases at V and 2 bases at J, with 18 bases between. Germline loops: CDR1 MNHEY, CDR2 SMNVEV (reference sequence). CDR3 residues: CASSSPPGSGAYEQYF. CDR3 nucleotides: TGTGCCAGCAGTTCCCCCCCCGGGAGTGGTGCCTACGAGCAGTACTTC.

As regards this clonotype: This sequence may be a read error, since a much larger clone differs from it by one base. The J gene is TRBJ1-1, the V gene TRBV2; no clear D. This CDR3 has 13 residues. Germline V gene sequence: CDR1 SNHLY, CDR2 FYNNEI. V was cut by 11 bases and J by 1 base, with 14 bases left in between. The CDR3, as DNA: TGTGCCGGGAGGGAGAACGGGAACACTGAAGCTTTCTTT. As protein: CAGRENGNTEAFF.

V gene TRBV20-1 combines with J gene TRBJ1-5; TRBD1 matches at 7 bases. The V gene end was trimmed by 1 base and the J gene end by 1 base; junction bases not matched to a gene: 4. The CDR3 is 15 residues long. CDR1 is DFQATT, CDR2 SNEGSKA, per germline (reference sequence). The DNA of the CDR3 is TGCAGTGCTAGAGTTGGGGGACAGAGCAATCAGCCCCAGCATTTT. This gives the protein CSARVGGQSNQPQHF.

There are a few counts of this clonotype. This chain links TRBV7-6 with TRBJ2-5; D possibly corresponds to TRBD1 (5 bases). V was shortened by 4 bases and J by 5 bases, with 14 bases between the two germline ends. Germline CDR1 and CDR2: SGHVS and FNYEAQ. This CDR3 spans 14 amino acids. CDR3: CASSSAGSGETQYF. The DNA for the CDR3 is TGTGCCAGCAGCTCAGCAGGGTCAGGGGAGACCCAGTACTTC.

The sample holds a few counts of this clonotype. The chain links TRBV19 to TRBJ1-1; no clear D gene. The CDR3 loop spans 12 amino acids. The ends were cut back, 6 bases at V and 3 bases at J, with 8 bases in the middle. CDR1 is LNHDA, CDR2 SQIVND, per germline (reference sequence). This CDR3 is CASRIEDTEAFF. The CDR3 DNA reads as TGTGCCAGTAGGATTGAGGACACTGAAGCTTTCTTT.